A selection of T cell receptor beta chains follows, all from one sample in a study of PD-L1 blockade in urothelial cancer. Produced via immunoSEQ multiplex PCR; TCRdb's table is partial and in-frame only. The repertoire holds under 20,000 clones, with approximately 90% as singletons. Sequences were derived from PBMCs, sampled around atezolizumab (anti-PD-L1) treatment. The receptors originated from a man between 65 and 85 years old with urothelial cancer. Both conserved end residues are part of each CDR3. The D gene is left open where the match is weak. For some rows the clone size is stated as once, few or many, or as a class when expanded; others skip it.

V gene: TRBV6-1; J gene: TRBJ2-7; clone size: .; D gene: .; CDR3 DNA: TGTGCCAGCAGTGCACGAATTACCGGGGTTGCAGGCGAGCAGTACTTC; CDR3 protein: CASSARITGVAGEQYF
V gene: TRBV21-1; J gene: TRBJ2-1; clone size: .; D gene: .; CDR3 DNA: TGTGCCAGACAGGGGAAGGATGAGCAGTTCTTC; CDR3 protein: CARQGKDEQFF
V gene: TRBV5-8; J gene: TRBJ2-5; clone size: .; D gene: TRBD2; CDR3 DNA: TGTGCCAGCAGCCTCGAGCGGGGGGGCTGGGAGACCCAGTACTTC; CDR3 protein: CASSLERGGWETQYF
V gene: TRBV5-1; J gene: TRBJ1-1; clone size: .; D gene: TRBD1; CDR3 DNA: TGCGCCAGCAGGGGGACAGGGGGCTCGGACACTGAAGCTTTCTTT; CDR3 protein: CASRGTGGSDTEAFF
V gene: TRBV5-1; J gene: TRBJ2-1; clone size: once; D gene: TRBD1; CDR3 DNA: TGCGCCAGCAGCTTCGACAGGGAATACAGTGAGCAGTTCTTC; CDR3 protein: CASSFDREYSEQFF
V gene: TRBV10-3; J gene: TRBJ2-2; clone size: .; D gene: .; CDR3 DNA: TGTGCCACGACAGCGAACACCGGGGAGCTGTTTTTT; CDR3 protein: CATTANTGELFF
V gene: TRBV18; J gene: TRBJ1-4; clone size: .; D gene: .; CDR3 DNA: TGTGCCAGCTCACCAAACAGGGATGCTAATGAAAAACTGTTTTTT; CDR3 protein: CASSPNRDANEKLFF
V gene: TRBV28; J gene: TRBJ1-5; clone size: once; D gene: TRBD1; CDR3 DNA: TGTGCCAGCAGTATTGATCCGGGACAGGGGCGGACCCAATTCAGGCCCCAGCATTTT; CDR3 protein: CASSIDPGQGRTQFRPQHF
V gene: TRBV7-2; J gene: TRBJ1-2; clone size: .; D gene: TRBD1; CDR3 DNA: TGTGCCAGCAGCGCAACCGGGACAGGGTCGGGCTATGGCTACACCTTC; CDR3 protein: CASSATGTGSGYGYTF
V gene: TRBV7-8; J gene: TRBJ1-5; clone size: .; D gene: TRBD1; CDR3 DNA: TGTGCCAGCAGTTCAGGACAGGGGGCAGGACAGCCCCAGCATTTT; CDR3 protein: CASSSGQGAGQPQHF
V gene: TRBV6-5; J gene: TRBJ2-5; clone size: .; D gene: TRBD2; CDR3 DNA: TGTGCCAGCAGTTCGGCGGGGGGCCAGGAGACCCAGTACTTC; CDR3 protein: CASSSAGGQETQYF
V gene: TRBV2; J gene: TRBJ2-1; clone size: .; D gene: TRBD2; CDR3 DNA: TGTGCCTGCCGGACTAGCGGGGGGGCCAATGAGCAGTTCTTC; CDR3 protein: CACRTSGGANEQFF
V gene: TRBV19; J gene: TRBJ2-5; clone size: .; D gene: TRBD2; CDR3 DNA: TGTGCCGCGGGGGTGGGGGGCCAAGAGACCCAGTACTTC; CDR3 protein: CAAGVGGQETQYF
V gene: TRBV10-1; J gene: TRBJ2-5; clone size: .; D gene: TRBD1; CDR3 DNA: TGCGCCAGCAGTCCCGGGACAGGGGGCGTGGAGACCCAGTACTTC; CDR3 protein: CASSPGTGGVETQYF
V gene: TRBV19; J gene: TRBJ1-3; clone size: .; D gene: .; CDR3 DNA: TGTGCCAGTAGTATTGTAGCAGGGCTTGGAAACACCATATATTTT; CDR3 protein: CASSIVAGLGNTIYF
V gene: TRBV5-1; J gene: TRBJ2-5; clone size: .; D gene: .; CDR3 DNA: TGCGCCAGCACGCCTGGGGCCACAGGACAAGAGACCCAGTACTTC; CDR3 protein: CASTPGATGQETQYF
V gene: TRBV23-1; J gene: TRBJ1-1; clone size: .; D gene: .; CDR3 DNA: TGCGCCAGCAGTCAATCTAATTTCCCATTGACATCTGAAGCTTTCTTT; CDR3 protein: CASSQSNFPLTSEAFF
V gene: TRBV11-2; J gene: TRBJ1-5; clone size: .; D gene: TRBD1; CDR3 DNA: TGTGCCAGCAGCCAACACCCGACAGGGGCCGCCTGGCATTTT; CDR3 protein: CASSQHPTGAAWHF
V gene: TRBV21-1; J gene: TRBJ1-6; clone size: .; D gene: .; CDR3 DNA: TGTGCCAGCAGCAAAGGGGAGCCACAAATCCTAAGTTCACCCCTCCACTTT; CDR3 protein: CASSKGEPQILSSPLHF
V gene: TRBV10-1; J gene: TRBJ1-1; clone size: .; D gene: TRBD1; CDR3 DNA: TGCGCCAGCAGTCCCGGGACAGGGCCGGGGGGAGCTTTCTTT; CDR3 protein: CASSPGTGPGGAFF
V gene: TRBV7-2; J gene: TRBJ1-1; clone size: .; D gene: .; CDR3 DNA: TGTGCCAGCAGCTTAGTTGGGCAGAGTGAAGCTTTCTTT; CDR3 protein: CASSLVGQSEAFF
V gene: TRBV7-9; J gene: TRBJ1-5; clone size: .; D gene: TRBD1; CDR3 DNA: TGTGCCAGCAGCTCCAGACAGGGTCCCCAGCCCCAGCATTTT; CDR3 protein: CASSSRQGPQPQHF
V gene: TRBV5-6; J gene: TRBJ1-5; clone size: .; D gene: .; CDR3 DNA: TGTGCCAGCACCATACAGGGTCGTAGCAATCAGCCCCAGCATTTT; CDR3 protein: CASTIQGRSNQPQHF
V gene: TRBV11-2; J gene: TRBJ2-4; clone size: .; D gene: .; CDR3 DNA: TGTGCCAGCAGCTTCAACAGGGTAGCCAAAAACATTCAGTACTTC; CDR3 protein: CASSFNRVAKNIQYF
V gene: TRBV7-9; J gene: TRBJ1-2; clone size: .; D gene: .; CDR3 DNA: TGTGCCAGCACCATCGGGGGGGACCCTTCTGTTGGCTACACCTTC; CDR3 protein: CASTIGGDPSVGYTF
V gene: TRBV5-4; J gene: TRBJ2-1; clone size: .; D gene: TRBD2; CDR3 DNA: TGTGCCAGCAGCTTGGACGCGGGGGGTTCCTACAATGAGCAGTTCTTC; CDR3 protein: CASSLDAGGSYNEQFF
V gene: TRBV6-6; J gene: TRBJ2-7; clone size: .; D gene: .; CDR3 DNA: TGTGCCAGCAGGGAGACGGACTCCTACGAGCAGTACTTC; CDR3 protein: CASRETDSYEQYF
V gene: TRBV2; J gene: TRBJ1-1; clone size: .; D gene: .; CDR3 DNA: TGTGCCAGCACAGGGTACACTATGAGTACTGAAGCTTTCTTT; CDR3 protein: CASTGYTMSTEAFF
V gene: TRBV27; J gene: TRBJ1-5; clone size: .; D gene: .; CDR3 DNA: TGTGCCAGCAGCCAGAATCAGCCCCAGCATTTT; CDR3 protein: CASSQNQPQHF
V gene: TRBV11-3; J gene: TRBJ2-3; clone size: few; D gene: TRBD1; CDR3 DNA: TGTGCCAGCAGCCCGACAGGGGCCCACCCAGATACGCAGTATTTT; CDR3 protein: CASSPTGAHPDTQYF
V gene: TRBV5-1; J gene: TRBJ2-2; clone size: .; D gene: .; CDR3 DNA: TGCGCCAGTGAACTTGCGAACACCGGGGAGCTGTTTTTT; CDR3 protein: CASELANTGELFF
V gene: TRBV14; J gene: TRBJ2-2; clone size: .; D gene: TRBD1; CDR3 DNA: TGTGCCAGCAGCCAATACAGGGGGCGGACCGGGGAGCTGTTTTTT; CDR3 protein: CASSQYRGRTGELFF
V gene: TRBV16; J gene: TRBJ2-1; clone size: few; D gene: .; CDR3 DNA: TGTGCCAGCAGCCGAAGCGTAACAGGATCGGGTGAGCAGTTCTTC; CDR3 protein: CASSRSVTGSGEQFF
V gene: TRBV19; J gene: TRBJ2-6; clone size: .; D gene: .; CDR3 DNA: TGTGCCAGTAGTCCAGGGGTTTCTGGGGCCAACGTCCTGACTTTC; CDR3 protein: CASSPGVSGANVLTF
V gene: TRBV7-9; J gene: TRBJ2-3; clone size: once; D gene: .; CDR3 DNA: TGTGCCAGCAGCCCCTTTTTTGAGCTGTCCACAGATACGCAGTATTTT; CDR3 protein: CASSPFFELSTDTQYF
V gene: TRBV5-1; J gene: TRBJ1-2; clone size: .; D gene: TRBD1; CDR3 DNA: TGCGCCAGCAGCTTGAACAGGGGGAACTATGGCTACACCTTC; CDR3 protein: CASSLNRGNYGYTF
V gene: TRBV15; J gene: TRBJ1-5; clone size: .; D gene: .; CDR3 DNA: TGTGCCACCAGCAGTCCTGGTCGGGGGAAGCCCCAGCATTTT; CDR3 protein: CATSSPGRGKPQHF